Below, 27 T cell receptor beta chains from the same sample are listed, as sequenced in a study of blood T cell repertoires in COVID-19. Data came from immunoSEQ multiplex PCR; TCRdb stores just in-frame clones and leaves some out. Counted here are some 100,000 clones, approximately 81% occurring once; the ten biggest clones make up around 13%. Input material: peripheral blood. The receptors here all came from a human donor in a cohort sampled during active COVID-19.

This clone appeared a single time. This chain joins TRBV4-3 and TRBJ2-3, with 9 bases identical to TRBD1. Per the germline V gene, CDR1 is LGHNA and CDR2 is YSLEER. The V and J ends lost 4 bases and 2 bases, in that order; junction bases with no gene match: 4. The CDR3 has 15 residues. The chain's CDR3 is CASSPGQGFTDTQYF. The CDR3 coding sequence is TGCGCCAGCAGCCCGGGACAGGGTTTCACAGATACGCAGTATTTT.

The chain has TRBV4-1 and TRBJ1-4; D call uncertain. V was clipped by 0 bases and J by 0 bases, with 8 bases between them. Germline V gives CDR1 MGHRA, CDR2 YSYEKL. CDR3 length: 16 amino acids. The CDR3 DNA sequence: TGCGCCAGCAGCCAAGATTGGGCCGCAACTAATGAAAAACTGTTTTTT. Encoded protein: CASSQDWAATNEKLFF.

The V and J genes are TRBV7-7 and TRBJ2-5; TRBD2 is a possible D gene (5 bases). Germline CDR1 and CDR2: SSHAT and FNYEAQ (reference sequence). V shed 2 bases and J shed 4 bases, with 14 bases lying between them. CDR3 length equals 15 residues. CDR3 in amino acids: CASSLKGWAGETQYF. CDR3 nucleotide sequence: TGTGCCAGCAGCTTAAAAGGGTGGGCGGGAGAGACCCAGTACTTC.

The genes are TRBV30 and TRBJ2-1; D possibly corresponds to TRBD1 (5 bases). Germline assignment: CDR1 GTSNPN and CDR2 SVGIG (reference sequence). Deletions cut 4 bases from V and 8 bases from J, with 9 bases between. The CDR3 length is 11 residues. The CDR3 protein is CAWTARDEQFF. The DNA for the CDR3 is TGTGCCTGGACCGCCAGGGATGAGCAGTTCTTC.

The chain uses TRBV18 and TRBJ1-1; 9 positions agree with TRBD1. This CDR3 is built from 13 residues. After removal of 4 bases from V and 11 bases from J, the junction contained 8 bases not matched to a gene. Germline CDR1 and CDR2: KGHSH and LQKENI. This chain's CDR3 is CASSRSGTGSAFF. The CDR3 DNA sequence: TGTGCCAGCTCACGATCCGGGACAGGGTCGGCTTTCTTT.

The chain is built from TRBV9 and TRBJ2-2; 9 nucleotides agree with TRBD1. J was trimmed by 4 bases and V by 0 bases; bases with no gene match: 4. CDR1 and CDR2 (germline): SGDLS, YYNGEE. This CDR3 contains 16 residues. As DNA, the CDR3 is TGTGCCAGCAGCGTAGGAACAGGGGGCGGCACCGGGGAGCTGTTTTTT. This translates into CASSVGTGGGTGELFF.

This clone was observed a single time. This rearrangement joins TRBV20-1 to TRBJ1-1, with D tentatively TRBD1 (5 bases). Trimming took off 6 bases at V and 11 bases at J, with 16 bases between the two ends. The CDR3 sequence is 11 residues long. In germline, CDR1 is DFQATT, CDR2 SNEGSKA (reference sequence). The DNA for the CDR3 is TGCAGTGCCGCGTGGGGGGGTAAGGCTTTCTTT. This encodes CSAAWGGKAFF.

The V gene is TRBV14, the J gene TRBJ2-2; the match to TRBD1 covers 10 bases. Trimming took 4 bases from V and 4 from J; bases not matched to a gene: 12. The CDR3 has 18 amino acids. Germline CDR1 is SGHDN and CDR2 is FVKESK. The CDR3 region has the DNA TGTGCCAGCAGCCGAAGGACAGGGGGACTTAAATTCACCGGGGAGCTGTTTTTT. This translates into CASSRRTGGLKFTGELFF.

This chain joins TRBV5-1 and TRBJ2-7; 8 nucleotides match TRBD1. Germline V CDR1 and CDR2: SGHRS, YFSETQ. J was trimmed by 2 bases and V by 1 base; bases with no gene match: 2. The CDR3 covers 14 residues. This chain's CDR3 is CASSLTDRAYEQYF. CDR3 DNA sequence: TGCGCCAGCAGCTTGACGGACAGGGCCTACGAGCAGTACTTC.

Points on this clone: The same CDR3 arises from other DNA sequences in this sample as well. The CDR3 region has the DNA TGTGCCAGCAGTCCCGGGACAACCTACGAGCAGTACTTC. Translating gives CASSPGTTYEQYF. The V and J genes are TRBV6-5 and TRBJ2-7; possible D gene TRBD1, 6 bases. Per germline, CDR1 MNHEY and CDR2 SVGAGI. The CDR3 is 13 residues long. V gave up 5 bases and J gave up 2 bases, with 10 bases separating them.

J is TRBJ2-5 and V is TRBV7-8, with D hard to call. Germline V gene lookup returns CDR1 SGHVS and CDR2 FQNEAQ. The CDR3 is 14 amino acids. The ends were cut back, 2 bases at V and 2 bases at J, with 9 bases in the middle. The CDR3 is CASSLLDSQETQYF. As DNA, the CDR3 is TGTGCCAGCAGCTTATTAGACTCACAAGAGACCCAGTACTTC.

This clone was seen more than once but under ten times. This chain links TRBV2 with TRBJ2-1, with D uncertain. Looked up from germline, CDR1 is SNHLY and CDR2 is FYNNEI. Trimming took off 5 bases at V and 10 bases at J, with 9 bases between the two ends. The CDR3 loop spans 11 amino acids. The CDR3 DNA is TGTGCCAGCAGTCTTACGGTCGAGCAGTTCTTC. Protein product: CASSLTVEQFF.

The chain has TRBV5-6 and TRBJ2-5; 9 nucleotides agree with TRBD2. The V gene end was trimmed by 4 bases and the J gene end by 5 bases; junction bases not matched to a gene: 9. Looked up from germline, CDR1 is SGHDT and CDR2 is YYEEEE. The CDR3 consists of 15 residues. CDR3 DNA sequence: TGTGCCAGCAGCCCAAGTGGCGGGAGGGCCGAGACCCAGTACTTC. It encodes CASSPSGGRAETQYF.

This chain uses TRBV10-3 with TRBJ2-5; D unresolved. The CDR3 consists of 11 residues. The germline V gene encodes CDR1 ENHRY and CDR2 SYGVKD. Trimming stripped 3 bases from V and 5 bases from J, with 4 bases between. CDR3 in amino acids: CAISDQETQYF. In nucleotides, the CDR3 is TGTGCCATCAGTGATCAGGAGACCCAGTACTTC.

This chain connects TRBV13 to TRBJ2-3; D is unresolved. Deletions cut 0 bases from V and 2 bases from J, with 6 bases between. Germline V lookup: CDR1 PRHDT, CDR2 FYEKMQ (reference sequence). The CDR3 extends over 14 amino acids. DNA of the CDR3: TGTGCCAGCAGCTTAGGGAGAATCACAGATACGCAGTATTTT. It encodes CASSLGRITDTQYF.

This rearrangement joins TRBV2 to TRBJ2-5; maybe TRBD2 (6 bases). With 4 bases removed from V and 2 bases from J, the gap between germline ends came to 14 bases. CDR3 length equals 15 residues. CDR1 is SNHLY, CDR2 FYNNEI, per germline. CDR3 bases: TGTGCCAGCAGTGTTCTAGGAGGGAAACAAGAGACCCAGTACTTC. Protein sequence: CASSVLGGKQETQYF.

This clone has only a few counts. This chain uses TRBV7-8 with TRBJ2-2; maybe TRBD2 (5 bases). Trimming cost V 5 bases and J 6 bases, with 10 bases left between them. Germline CDR1 reads SGHVS; CDR2 reads FQNEAQ. The CDR3 is made up of 13 amino acids. The CDR3 spells CASSPRVSGELFF. As DNA, the CDR3 is TGTGCCAGCAGCCCGCGGGTGTCCGGGGAGCTGTTTTTT.

V gene TRBV7-4 combines with J gene TRBJ1-5, with 9 bases that match TRBD1. J lost 0 bases, V lost 5 bases, and 8 bases had no gene match. This CDR3 has 17 amino acids. Looked up from germline, CDR1 is SGHVT and CDR2 is SQSDAQ. The CDR3, as DNA: TGTGCCAGCAGCCCGGACAGGGGCCCCTATAGCAATCAGCCCCAGCATTTT. Its translation is CASSPDRGPYSNQPQHF.

The J gene is TRBJ2-3, the V gene TRBV2, with 16 bases aligning to TRBD2. Trimming removed 7 bases from V and 4 bases from J; junction bases left unmatched: 8. The germline CDR1 and CDR2 sequences are SNHLY and FYNNEI. CDR3 length equals 17 residues. The CDR3 DNA reads TGTGCCAGCACCCAGGGACTAGCGGGAGGGCCCCCAGATACGCAGTATTTT. It yields the protein CASTQGLAGGPPDTQYF.

V gene TRBV7-2 combines with J gene TRBJ2-1; 7 nucleotides agree with TRBD2. With 5 bases clipped from V and 9 bases from J, the junction kept 13 bases outside the gene matches. The CDR3 runs 15 residues. Germline CDR1 and CDR2: SGHTA and FQGNSA. CDR3 sequence reads: CASSTGLILRGEQFF. For the CDR3, the DNA is TGTGCCAGCAGCACGGGACTAATCTTACGCGGTGAGCAGTTCTTC.

The chain combines TRBV30 with TRBJ1-6; TRBD1 matches at 7 bases. The CDR3 loop spans 14 amino acids. V was pared by 4 bases and J by 6 bases, with 6 bases of the junction left unmatched. Germline V lookup: CDR1 GTSNPN, CDR2 SVGIG (reference sequence). The CDR3 reads CAWKEGQINSPLHF. CDR3 nucleotide sequence: TGTGCCTGGAAGGAGGGACAGATTAATTCACCCCTCCACTTT.

The chain recombines TRBV5-1 with TRBJ2-1; no definite D call. V was trimmed by 1 base and J by 7 bases, leaving 12 bases between them. CDR3 length equals 14 residues. From germline, CDR1 is SGHRS and CDR2 YFSETQ. The CDR3 DNA sequence: TGCGCCAGCAGCTTGTCGGCAGGCAGGAATGAGCAGTTCTTC. This codes for CASSLSAGRNEQFF.

V is TRBV11-2 and J is TRBJ1-6; D remains ambiguous. Trimming took off 5 bases at V and 8 bases at J, with 7 bases between the two ends. This CDR3 is 12 amino acids long. Germline V gene sequence: CDR1 SGHAT, CDR2 FQNNGV. The CDR3 loop reads CASSQNYSPLHF. The CDR3, as DNA: TGTGCCAGCAGCCAAAATTATTCACCCCTCCACTTT.

The chain has TRBV15 and TRBJ1-1; 8 bases fit TRBD1. CDR1 and CDR2 from the germline V gene are LNHNV and YYDKDF (reference sequence). The CDR3 covers 13 residues. V gave up 1 base and J gave up 6 bases; unmatched junction bases: 1. DNA of the CDR3: TGTGCCACCAGCAGAGGGACAGGGCCTGAAGCTTTCTTT. It specifies CATSRGTGPEAFF.

V gene TRBV11-2 combines with J gene TRBJ2-7; 7 nucleotides align to TRBD1. Germline CDR1 reads SGHAT; CDR2 reads FQNNGV. This CDR3 is 14 amino acids long. V trimming: 4 bases; J trimming: 7 bases; junction bases outside the gene matches: 10. The CDR3 coding sequence is TGTGCCAGCAGCTCGGACAGGCAGTCTGGTGAGCAGTACTTC. It specifies CASSSDRQSGEQYF.

V is TRBV9 and J is TRBJ2-1; TRBD1 aligns across 8 bases. Trimming at V came to 3 bases and at J to 4 bases, leaving 6 bases not matched to a gene. CDR1 is SGDLS, CDR2 YYNGEE, per germline. This CDR3 spans 15 amino acids. CDR3 region: CASSESGQGYNEQFF. CDR3 bases: TGTGCCAGCAGCGAGTCAGGACAGGGTTACAATGAGCAGTTCTTC.

The chain recombines TRBV4-1 with TRBJ1-4; 8 nucleotides line up with TRBD1. CDR1 and CDR2 from the germline V gene are MGHRA and YSYEKL. J gave up 3 bases and V 7 bases, and 16 bases lay outside the gene matches. CDR3 length: 18 amino acids. The CDR3 reads CASNSQAGGGSANEKLFF. The CDR3 DNA sequence: TGCGCCAGCAACTCCCAGGCAGGGGGCGGATCGGCTAATGAAAAACTGTTTTTT.